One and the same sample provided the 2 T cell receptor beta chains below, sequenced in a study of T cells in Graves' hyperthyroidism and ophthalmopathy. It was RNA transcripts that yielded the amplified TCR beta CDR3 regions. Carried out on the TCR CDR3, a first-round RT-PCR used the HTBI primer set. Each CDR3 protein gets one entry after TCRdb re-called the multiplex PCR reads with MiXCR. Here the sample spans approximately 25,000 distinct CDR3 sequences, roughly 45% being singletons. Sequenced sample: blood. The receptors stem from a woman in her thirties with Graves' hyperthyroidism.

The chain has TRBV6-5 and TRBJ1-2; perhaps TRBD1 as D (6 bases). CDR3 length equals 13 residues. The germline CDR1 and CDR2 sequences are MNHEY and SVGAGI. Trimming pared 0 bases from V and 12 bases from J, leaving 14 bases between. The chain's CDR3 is CASSYSGGTGNTF. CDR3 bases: TGTGCCAGCAGTTACTCGGGGGGCACTGGAAACACCTTC.

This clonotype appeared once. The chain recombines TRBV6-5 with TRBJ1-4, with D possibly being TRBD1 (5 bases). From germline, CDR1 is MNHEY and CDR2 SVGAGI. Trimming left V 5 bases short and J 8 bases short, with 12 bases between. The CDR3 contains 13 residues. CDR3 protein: CASSRVGLEKLFF. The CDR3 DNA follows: TGTGCCAGCAGTCGAGTGGGACTAGAAAAACTGTTTTTT.